A single sample gave rise to the 6 T cell receptor beta chains below, sequenced in a study of cytomegalovirus exposure and HLA in healthy donors. It was with 60 Vbeta and 13 Jbeta primers that the PCR ran. This table comes from immunoSEQ multiplex PCR, and its TCRdb copy is limited to in-frame clones, with some not included. The sample has around 130,000 clones, about three quarters seen once. The sequenced material came from PBMCs. These receptors came from a man in his forties or fifties in good health and CMV-seropositive.

The chain combines TRBV7-9 with TRBJ1-2, with 12 bases identical to TRBD1. CDR3 length: 16 residues. V shed 5 bases and J 4 bases; nucleotides not matched to a gene: 8. CDR1 is SEHNR and CDR2 is FQNEAQ in the germline V gene (reference sequence). CDR3 DNA sequence: TGTGCCAGCAGCCCCGGGACAGGGGGCGTTCTCTATGGCTACACCTTC. This sequence encodes CASSPGTGGVLYGYTF.

The chain has TRBV7-9 and TRBJ2-2, with D perhaps TRBD1 (6 bases). V was clipped by 5 bases and J by 4 bases, with 14 bases between them. CDR1 and CDR2 from the germline V gene are SEHNR and FQNEAQ (reference sequence). The CDR3 loop spans 15 amino acids. The CDR3 DNA reads as TGTGCCAGCAGCCTCGGACAGAGCCTCACCGGGGAGCTGTTTTTT. Protein sequence: CASSLGQSLTGELFF.

In its sample, this clone was seen a few times. This sequence joins TRBV6-1 and TRBJ1-1; TRBD1 matches 8 bases. Germline assignment: CDR1 MNHNS and CDR2 SASEGT. This CDR3 region has 15 residues. V trimming: 6 bases; J trimming: 5 bases; junction bases outside the gene matches: 11. CDR3 region: CASRDTGQAETEAFF. The CDR3 DNA sequence: TGTGCCAGCAGGGACACGGGACAGGCGGAGACTGAAGCTTTCTTT.

This CDR3 is CASSLESYSSYNEQFF. DNA of the CDR3: TGTGCCAGCAGCTTAGAATCCTATAGCTCCTACAATGAGCAGTTCTTC. V and J are TRBV7-6 and TRBJ2-1; D uncertain. V dropped 1 base and J dropped 0 bases, with 10 bases sitting between them. The CDR3 runs to 16 residues. Germline CDR1 reads SGHVS; CDR2 reads FNYEAQ.

The chain couples TRBV27 to TRBJ1-2; D call uncertain. This CDR3 contains 13 residues. In germline, CDR1 is MNHEY, CDR2 SMNVEV (reference sequence). Deletions cut 3 bases from V and 4 bases from J, with 9 bases between. CDR3 sequence reads: CASSLRAAYGYTF. The CDR3 coding sequence is TGTGCCAGCAGTTTGAGGGCAGCCTATGGCTACACCTTC.

The rearrangement links TRBV2 to TRBJ1-5; tentatively, D is TRBD1 (5 bases). The CDR3 loop spans 12 amino acids. V shed 8 bases and J shed 4 bases, with 9 bases lying between them. CDR1 is SNHLY, CDR2 FYNNEI, per germline. The CDR3 DNA is TGTGCCAGCGCAGGGTTTAATCAGCCCCAGCATTTT. Amino acids: CASAGFNQPQHF. The whole variable domain, remainder taken from reference TRBV2 and TRBJ1-5, is EPEVTQTPSHQVTQMGQEVILRCVPISNHLYFYWYRQILGQKVEFLVSFYNNEISEKSEIFDDQFSVERPDGSNFTLKIRSTKLEDSAMYFCASAGFNQPQHFGDGTRLSIL.